This T cell receptor (beta chain) is from a study of tumor and adjacent non-tumor tissue in lung cancer. Looking at the study overall: Histology: 12 adenocarcinoma, a couple of squamous cell carcinoma, 1 small cell lung cancer.

This clonotype has just one count. With 6 bases removed from V and 7 bases from J, the gap between germline ends came to 18 bases. The CDR3 consists of 14 residues. Germline V lookup: CDR1 DFQATT, CDR2 SNEGSKA (reference sequence). RNA was extracted from bulk tissue without any cell sorting. A modified ARM-PCR protocol with three rounds of nested PCR amplified TCRbeta. MiXCR was run by TCRdb on the multiplex PCR reads, yielding one entry per CDR3 protein. The sample records 55,000 to 70,000 distinct CDR3 sequences, 50% to 60% being singletons. The receptor was isolated from a man in his fifties with non-small cell lung cancer. Source material: lung tumor tissue. The chain links TRBV20-1 to TRBJ1-4; weak D call: TRBD1 (5 bases). CDR3 nucleotides: TGCAGTGCAGGGGTGCGCGGGGCTAGTGAAAAACTGTTTTTT. Its protein product is CSAGVRGASEKLFF.